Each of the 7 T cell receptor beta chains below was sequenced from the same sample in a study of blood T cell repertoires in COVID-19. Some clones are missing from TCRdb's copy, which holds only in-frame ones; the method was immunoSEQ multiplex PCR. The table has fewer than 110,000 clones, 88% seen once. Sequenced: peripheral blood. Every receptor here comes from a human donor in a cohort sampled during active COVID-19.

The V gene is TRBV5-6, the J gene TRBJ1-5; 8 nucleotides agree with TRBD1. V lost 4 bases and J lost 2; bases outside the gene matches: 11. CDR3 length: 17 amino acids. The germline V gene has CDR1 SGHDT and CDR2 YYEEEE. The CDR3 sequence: CASSQSGGGWGNQPQHF. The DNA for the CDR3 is TGTGCCAGCAGCCAATCAGGGGGCGGGTGGGGCAATCAGCCCCAGCATTTT. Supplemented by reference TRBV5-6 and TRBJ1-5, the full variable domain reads DAGVTQSPTHLIKTRGQQVTLRCSPKSGHDTVSWYQQALGQGPQFIFQYYEEEERQRGNFPDRFSGHQFPNYSSELNVNALLLGDSALYLCASSQSGGGWGNQPQHFGDGTRLSIL.

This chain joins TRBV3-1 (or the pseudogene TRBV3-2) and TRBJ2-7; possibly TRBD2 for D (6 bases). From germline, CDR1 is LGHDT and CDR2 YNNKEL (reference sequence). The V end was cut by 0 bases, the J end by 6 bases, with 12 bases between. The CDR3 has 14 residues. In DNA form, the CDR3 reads TGTGCCAGCAGCCAAGAAGGGAGGACACGCGAGCAGTACTTC. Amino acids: CASSQEGRTREQYF.

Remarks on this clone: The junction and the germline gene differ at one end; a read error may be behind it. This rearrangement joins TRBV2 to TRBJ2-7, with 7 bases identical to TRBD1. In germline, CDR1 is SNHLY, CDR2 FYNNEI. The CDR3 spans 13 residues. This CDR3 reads CASSEDRVYEQYF. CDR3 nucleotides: TGTGCCAGCAGCGAAGACAGGGTCTACGAGCAGTACTTC.

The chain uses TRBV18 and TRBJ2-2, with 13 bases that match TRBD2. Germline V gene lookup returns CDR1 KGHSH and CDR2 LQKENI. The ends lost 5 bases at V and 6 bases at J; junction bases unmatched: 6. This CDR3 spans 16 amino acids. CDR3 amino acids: CASSAPGLAGPGELFF. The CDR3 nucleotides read TGTGCCAGCTCAGCTCCGGGACTAGCGGGACCCGGGGAGCTGTTTTTT.

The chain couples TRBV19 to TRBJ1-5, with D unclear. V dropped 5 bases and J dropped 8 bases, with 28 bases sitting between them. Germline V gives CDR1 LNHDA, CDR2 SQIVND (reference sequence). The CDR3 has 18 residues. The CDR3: CASSSFPLPSLPIEPQHF. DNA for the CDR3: TGTGCCAGTAGTTCATTCCCCCTCCCGTCCCTTCCAATAGAGCCCCAGCATTTT.

This chain's CDR3 is CASSRAGTGTTDTQYF. CDR3 DNA sequence: TGCGCCAGCAGCAGGGCCGGAACAGGAACCACAGATACGCAGTATTTT. The chain uses TRBV5-1 and TRBJ2-3, with D maybe TRBD1 (5 bases). The V end was cut by 4 bases, the J end by 2 bases, with 17 bases between. The CDR3 runs to 16 residues. The germline V gene has CDR1 SGHRS and CDR2 YFSETQ.

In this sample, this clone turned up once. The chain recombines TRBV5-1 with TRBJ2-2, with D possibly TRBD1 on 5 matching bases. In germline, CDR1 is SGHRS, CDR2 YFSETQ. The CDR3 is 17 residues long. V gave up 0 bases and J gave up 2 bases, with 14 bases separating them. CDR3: CASSLDSGSYNTGELFF. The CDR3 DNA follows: TGCGCCAGCAGCTTGGACTCAGGGTCGTACAACACCGGGGAGCTGTTTTTT.